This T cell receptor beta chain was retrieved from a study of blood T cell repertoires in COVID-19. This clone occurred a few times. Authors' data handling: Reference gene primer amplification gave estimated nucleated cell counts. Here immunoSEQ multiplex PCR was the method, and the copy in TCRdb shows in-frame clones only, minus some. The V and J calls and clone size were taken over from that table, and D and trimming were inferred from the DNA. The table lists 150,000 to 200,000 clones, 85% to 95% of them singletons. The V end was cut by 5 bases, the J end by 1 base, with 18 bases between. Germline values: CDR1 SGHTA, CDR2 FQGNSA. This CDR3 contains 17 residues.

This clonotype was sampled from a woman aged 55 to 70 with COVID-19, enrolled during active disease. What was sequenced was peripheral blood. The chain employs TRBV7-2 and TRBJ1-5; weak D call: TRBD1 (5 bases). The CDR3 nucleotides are TGTGCCAGCAGCCCCTACCGGGGGACGGGCAGCAATCAGCCCCAGCATTTT. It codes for CASSPYRGTGSNQPQHF. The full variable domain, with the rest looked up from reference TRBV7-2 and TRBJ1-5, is GAGVSQSPSNKVTEKGKDVELRCDPISGHTALYWYRQSLGQGLEFLIYFQGNSAPDKSGLPSDRFSAERTGGSVSTLTIQRTQQEDSAVYLCASSPYRGTGSNQPQHFGDGTRLSIL.